At least ten counts were recorded for the clone carrying this T cell receptor (beta chain). The sample is drawn from a study of T-cell reconstitution after alpha-beta-depleted transplantation in children. The TCRbeta library was prepared with unique molecular identifiers. One entry per CDR3 protein results from TCRdb running MiXCR on the PCR reads. Of roughly 200,000 distinct CDR3 sequences listed, roughly 6.8% are singletons. V lost 2 bases, J lost 0 bases, and 4 bases stayed unmatched. The CDR3 consists of 16 residues. CDR1 SNHLY and CDR2 FYNNEI come from the germline V gene. Sequencing was performed on PBMCs from the stem cell graft donor, taken from the stem cell graft. The gene calls are TRBV2 and TRBJ1-1, with 9 bases fitting TRBD1. This TCR derives from a human donor who donated a stem cell graft to a child with Wiskott-Aldrich syndrome. DNA of the CDR3: TGTGCCAGCAGTGAAAGGGGACAGGGCATGAACACTGAAGCTTTCTTT. This gives the protein CASSERGQGMNTEAFF.